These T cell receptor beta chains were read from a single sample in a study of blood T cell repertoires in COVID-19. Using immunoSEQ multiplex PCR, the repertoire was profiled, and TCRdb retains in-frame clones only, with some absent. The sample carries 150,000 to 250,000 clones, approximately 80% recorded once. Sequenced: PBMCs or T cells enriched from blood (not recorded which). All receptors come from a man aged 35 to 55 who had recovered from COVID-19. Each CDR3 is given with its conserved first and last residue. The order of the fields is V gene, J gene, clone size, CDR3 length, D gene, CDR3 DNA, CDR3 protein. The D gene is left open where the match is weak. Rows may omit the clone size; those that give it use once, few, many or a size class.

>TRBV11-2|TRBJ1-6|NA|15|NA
TGTGCCAGCAGCTTGGAAGGGGCAGCAAATTCACCCCTCCACTTT
CASSLEGAANSPLHF
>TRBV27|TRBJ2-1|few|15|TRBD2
TGTGCCAGCAGTCCGCCGGGACTAGCGGAACGTAAGCAGTTCTTC
CASSPPGLAERKQFF
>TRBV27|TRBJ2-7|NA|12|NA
TGTGCCAGCAGACTAGGACAGTACGAGCAGTACTTC
CASRLGQYEQYF
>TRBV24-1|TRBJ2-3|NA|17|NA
TGTGCCACCAGTGACCGGGCCCAGGCAGGGGGCACAGATACGCAGTATTTT
CATSDRAQAGGTDTQYF
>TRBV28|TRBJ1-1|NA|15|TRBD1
TGTGCCAGCAGTCCCCCGGACAGGGTGAACACTGAAGCTTTCTTT
CASSPPDRVNTEAFF
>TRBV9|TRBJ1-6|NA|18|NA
TGTGCCAGCAGCGCGAGCGGGGGGCTGGGGTCCTATAATTCACCCCTCCACTTT
CASSASGGLGSYNSPLHF
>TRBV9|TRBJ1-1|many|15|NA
TGTGCCAGCAGCGTAGAGGCCGCAGGTAACACTGAAGCTTTCTTT
CASSVEAAGNTEAFF
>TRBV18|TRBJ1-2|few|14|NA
TGTGCCAGCTCACCAGACACCTCAAACTATGGCTACACCTTC
CASSPDTSNYGYTF
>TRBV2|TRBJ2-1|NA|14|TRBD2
TGTGCCAGCAGCGGGGGGGCAGGGCCGCGAGAGCAGTTCTTC
CASSGGAGPREQFF
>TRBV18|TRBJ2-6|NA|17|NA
TGTGCCAGCTCACCCACGGGACTTAGCTCTGGGGCCAACGTCCTGACTTTC
CASSPTGLSSGANVLTF
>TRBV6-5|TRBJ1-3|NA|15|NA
TGTGCCAGCAGTCCGATACATGGTGCCGGAAACACCATATATTTT
CASSPIHGAGNTIYF
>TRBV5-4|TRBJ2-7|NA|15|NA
TGTGCCAGCAGCTTCCTTAGGGGGAGGGCCCACGAGCAGTACTTC
CASSFLRGRAHEQYF
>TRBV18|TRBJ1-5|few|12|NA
TGTGCCAGCTCACCCCAAGAGGGAGCCCAGCATTTT
CASSPQEGAQHF
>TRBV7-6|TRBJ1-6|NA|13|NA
TGTGCCAGCAGCGAAACCCTAAATTCACCCCTCCACTTT
CASSETLNSPLHF
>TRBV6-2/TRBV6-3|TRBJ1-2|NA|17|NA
TGTGCCAGCAGTTACCCTCATGGGTTAGGGGTTAACTATGGCTACACCTTC
CASSYPHGLGVNYGYTF
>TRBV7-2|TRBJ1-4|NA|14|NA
TGTGCCAGCAGCTTCACAGGCATGGGTGAAAAACTGTTTTTT
CASSFTGMGEKLFF
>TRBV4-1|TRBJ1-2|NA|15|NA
TGCGCCAGCAGCCAAGATGGCGGGTCGGGGTATGGCTACACCTTC
CASSQDGGSGYGYTF
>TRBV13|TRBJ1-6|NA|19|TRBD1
TGTGCCAGCAGCCACCTCCGGGACAGGGGGGGTCCATATAATTCACCCCTCCACTTT
CASSHLRDRGGPYNSPLHF
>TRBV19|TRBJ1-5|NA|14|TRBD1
TGTGCCAGTAGTATCGGGACAGGGGGGGAGCCCCAGCATTTT
CASSIGTGGEPQHF
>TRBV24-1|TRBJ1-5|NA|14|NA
TGTGCCACCAGTGTGGAGGAGGGTAGTCAGCCCCAGCATTTT
CATSVEEGSQPQHF
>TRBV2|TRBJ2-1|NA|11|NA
TGTGCCAGCACTGCCGGTCCCGAGCAGTTCTTC
CASTAGPEQFF
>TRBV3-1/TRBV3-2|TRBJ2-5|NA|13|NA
TGTGCCAGCAGCCAAACCCGGAGGGAGACCCAGTACTTC
CASSQTRRETQYF
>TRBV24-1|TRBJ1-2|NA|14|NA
TGTGCCACCAGCCCGCGAGCGGGGACCTATGGCTACACCTTC
CATSPRAGTYGYTF
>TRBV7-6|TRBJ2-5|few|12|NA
TGTGCCAGCAGCATTAACCAAGAGACCCAGTACTTC
CASSINQETQYF
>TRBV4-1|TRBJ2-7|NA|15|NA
TGCGCCAGCAGCCAAGTTCCAGGGGTCACCTACGAGCAGTACTTC
CASSQVPGVTYEQYF
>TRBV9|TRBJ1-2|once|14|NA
TGTGCCAGCAGCGTAGTCGCAGGGACTTATGGCTACACCTTC
CASSVVAGTYGYTF
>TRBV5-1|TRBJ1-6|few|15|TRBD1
TGCGCCAGCAGCCCCCGGACAGGGCCGGGATCACCCCTCCACTTT
CASSPRTGPGSPLHF
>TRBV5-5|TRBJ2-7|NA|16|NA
TGTGCCAGCAGCTTGGCCGGGACATCCCCCTCCTACGAGCAGTACTTC
CASSLAGTSPSYEQYF
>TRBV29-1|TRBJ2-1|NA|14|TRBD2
TGCAGCGTTGAACTAGCGGGCGGTTACAATGAGCAGTTCTTC
CSVELAGGYNEQFF
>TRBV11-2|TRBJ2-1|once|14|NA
TGTGCCAGCGGTTCTCCGGGAGAGGCAAATGAGCAGTTCTTC
CASGSPGEANEQFF
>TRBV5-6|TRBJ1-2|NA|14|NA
TGTGCCAGCAGTTCGGGGATTACTAACTATGGCTACACCTTC
CASSSGITNYGYTF
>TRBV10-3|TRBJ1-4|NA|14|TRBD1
TGTGCCATCAGTGAAGGGACAGTTAATGAAAAACTGTTTTTT
CAISEGTVNEKLFF
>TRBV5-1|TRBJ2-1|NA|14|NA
TGCGCCAGCAGCTTGGGAAACTTCAGGAATGAGCAGTTCTTC
CASSLGNFRNEQFF
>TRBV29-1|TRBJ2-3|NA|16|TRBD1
TGCAGCGTTCCCTTTGGGACAGGAGAATACACAGATACGCAGTATTTT
CSVPFGTGEYTDTQYF
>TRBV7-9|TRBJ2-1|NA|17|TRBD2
TGTGCCTATCGGGAGGGCTCCACTCTAAGCTCCTACAATGAGCAGTTCTTC
CAYREGSTLSSYNEQFF
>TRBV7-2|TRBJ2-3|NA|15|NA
TGTGCCAGCAGCTTAGGAGGTCGGGTTATGGATACGCAGTATTTT
CASSLGGRVMDTQYF
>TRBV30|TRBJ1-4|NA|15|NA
TGTGCCTGGAGTCCCGGACAAGCCCTAAATGAAAAACTGTTTTTT
CAWSPGQALNEKLFF
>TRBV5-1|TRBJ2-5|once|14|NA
TGCGCCAGCAGCCGGCCAGGGGCCCAAGAGACCCAGTACTTC
CASSRPGAQETQYF
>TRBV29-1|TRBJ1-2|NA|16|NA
TGCAGCGTTGAAGATGGGGGGACGGTGGGCGACTATGGCTACACCTTC
CSVEDGGTVGDYGYTF
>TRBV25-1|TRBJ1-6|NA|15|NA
TGTGCCAGCAGTGAATCTTTCTCCTATAATTCACCCCTCCACTTT
CASSESFSYNSPLHF
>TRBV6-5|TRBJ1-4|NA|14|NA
TGTGCCAGCAGTCCCATTGGCAGGGATGAAAAACTGTTTTTT
CASSPIGRDEKLFF
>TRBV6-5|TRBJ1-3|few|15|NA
TGTGCCAGCAGCTACAGCGCCTACTCTGGAAACACCATATATTTT
CASSYSAYSGNTIYF
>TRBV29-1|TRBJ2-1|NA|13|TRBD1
TGCAGCGTGCAACAGGGGGCCTACAATGAGCAGTTCTTC
CSVQQGAYNEQFF
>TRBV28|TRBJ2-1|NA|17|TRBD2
TGTGCCAGCAGTCTTTCTGGGGGGGAGAGGTCCTACAATGAGCAGTTCTTC
CASSLSGGERSYNEQFF
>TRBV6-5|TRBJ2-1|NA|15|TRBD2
TGTGCCAGCAGCGCGGGAGGTGCCTCCTACAATGAGCAGTTCTTC
CASSAGGASYNEQFF
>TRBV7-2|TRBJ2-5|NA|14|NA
TGTGCCAGCAGCTTAGGCGGGACTCAAGAGACCCAGTACTTC
CASSLGGTQETQYF
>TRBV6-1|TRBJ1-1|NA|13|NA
TGTGCCAGCAGTGACGGGCGGGCAGTTGAAGCTTTCTTT
CASSDGRAVEAFF
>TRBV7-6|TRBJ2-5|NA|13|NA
TGTGCCAGCAGCTTACCCGCGGGAGAGACCCAGTACTTC
CASSLPAGETQYF
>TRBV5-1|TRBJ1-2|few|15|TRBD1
TGCGCCAGCAGCCCAGGGACAGCGCGGGACTATGGCTACACCTTC
CASSPGTARDYGYTF
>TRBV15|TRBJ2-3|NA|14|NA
TGTGCCACCAGCAGAGATTTTGGACAAAATACGCAGTATTTT
CATSRDFGQNTQYF
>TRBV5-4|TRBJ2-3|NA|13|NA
TGTGCCAGCGGCGGGACGCCCACAGATACGCAGTATTTT
CASGGTPTDTQYF
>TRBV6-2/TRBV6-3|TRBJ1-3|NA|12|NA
TGTGCCAGCAGCCGACAGCCTGACACCATATATTTT
CASSRQPDTIYF
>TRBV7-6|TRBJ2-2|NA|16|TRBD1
TGTGCCAGCAGCTCGCGACAGGGGGTGAACACCGGGGAGCTGTTTTTT
CASSSRQGVNTGELFF
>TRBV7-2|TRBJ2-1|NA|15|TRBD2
TGTGCCAGCAGCCTTAGCGGGAGTAACTACAATGAGCAGTTCTTC
CASSLSGSNYNEQFF
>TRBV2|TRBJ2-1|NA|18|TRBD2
TGTGCCAGCAGAGGAACCGGGACTAGCTCTTGGTTAGCGAATGAGCAGTTCTTC
CASRGTGTSSWLANEQFF
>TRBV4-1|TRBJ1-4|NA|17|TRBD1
TGCGCCAGCAGCCGAACGGAACAGGGGTTCTCTAATGAAAAACTGTTTTTT
CASSRTEQGFSNEKLFF
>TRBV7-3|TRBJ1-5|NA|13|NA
TGTGCCAGCAGTTTTGATCCCTCGGAGCCCCAGCATTTT
CASSFDPSEPQHF